This paragraph covers one T cell receptor beta chain sequence. The antigen it binds to is not known. Qualities for individual bases were not recorded, and no much larger clone is one base off. This sample is part of a study of blood T cell repertoires in COVID-19 (dated by TCRdb to the early 2020s). At the level of the whole study: Samples from collaborators originated in the United States, Italy and Spain and spanned both the acute and convalescent phases of COVID-19. The repertoires were released in a freely available public database intended as a resource for research on the immune response to SARS-CoV-2. Samples came from the ongoing ImmuneRACE study (first 160 participants) plus 1,254 subjects from 6 global collaborators. Where available, HLA class I and class II types were obtained from metadata supplied by the sample provider rather than from assay-based typing. The prospective study material was composed of cDNA or gDNA derived from T cells, B-cell-depleted T cells, or PBMCs. Subjects who had been exposed to COVID-19, were actively infected with it, or had recovered from it provided the deeply sampled blood TCRbeta repertoires that made up the dataset. Sample metadata almost always included a de-identified subject ID, COVID-19 status, age in years and sex.

Each collaborating institution followed its own protocols to collect whole blood in K2EDTA tubes. Collaborator samples were shipped for TCRbeta analysis as frozen whole blood, isolated PBMCs, or DNA extracted from either sample type. TCRbeta CDR3 regions were amplified from genomic DNA by means of the immunoSEQ Assay, a bias-controlled multiplex PCR. From the authors' description of their analysis: The number of nucleated cells in each sample was estimated by amplification of reference gene primers within the assay. To quantify the absolute abundance of each unique TCRbeta CDR3 rearrangement, sequence reads were collapsed and filtered. Productive Simpson clonality was computed per sample as the square root of Simpson's diversity index over productive rearrangements. TCRdb stores this immuneACCESS table with in-frame sequences only. Part of the clones is absent; in the studies checked, under half of the shortfall reflects unresolved V genes, and no reason is known for the rest. The DNA was the basis for D and trimming; V, J and clone size are from that table. This sample gives 190,000 or so clones in total; about 85% of them show up just once. The leading ten clones occupy around 9.5% of the sample.

Deletion took 0 bases off V and 4 bases off J, with a span of 10 bases between the germline ends. Looking up the germline V gene (reference sequence) yields CDR1 SGHNT and CDR2 YYREEE. The CDR3 starts with the cysteine, ends with the phenylalanine, and has 14 residues. Just the 42-base CDR3 DNA is kept, in frame starting at base 1. What the study reported, not specific to this receptor: The amount of clinical and demographic metadata varied by source and participant and was provided uncurated.

The chain was built from TRBV5-4 and TRBJ1-1, with TRBD1 perhaps the D gene, on 5 matching bases. The sequenced sample was peripheral blood. This receptor was taken from a woman at least 80 years old with acute or convalescent COVID-19. In nucleotides, the sequence is TGTGCCAGCAGCTTGGCGGGGGAGGGCACTGAAGCTTTCTTT. Its protein product is CASSLAGEGTEAFF.